These 10 T cell receptor beta chains share one sample of origin, sequenced in a study of OX40 agonist ivuxolimab in advanced cancers. TCRdb's table, derived via immunoSEQ multiplex PCR, lists solely in-frame clones and lacks some. The data contain fewer than 50,000 clones, around 82% of them singletons. Here the sequenced sample was CD4+ or CD8+ T cells sorted from blood, taken in a trial of the OX40 agonist ivuxolimab. The receptors were gathered from an adult with an advanced solid tumor such as melanoma, head and neck, liver or kidney cancer.

This clone was detected only once. The V gene is TRBV11-3, the J gene TRBJ1-4; D perhaps matches TRBD1 (5 bases). Trimming left V 1 base short and J 6 bases short, with 27 bases between. Germline lookup yields CDR1 SGHNT and CDR2 YENEEA. CDR3 length equals 20 residues. The CDR3 DNA follows: TGTGCCAGCAGCTTAGCAGAGACTTCCGGGCGGGGCGTAGCGGATGAAAAACTGTTTTTT. Amino acids: CASSLAETSGRGVADEKLFF.

The gene calls are TRBV19 and TRBJ2-5; 7 bases are shared with TRBD1. The junction had 5 bases not matched to a gene; V was cut back by 5 bases and J by 2 bases. CDR1 is LNHDA and CDR2 is SQIVND in the germline V gene (reference sequence). This CDR3 contains 14 residues. As DNA, the CDR3 is TGTGCCAGTAGTTTCGGGACAGCGCAAGAGACCCAGTACTTC. It yields the protein CASSFGTAQETQYF.

V gene TRBV5-4 combines with J gene TRBJ2-1, with 12 bases aligning to TRBD2. The CDR3 covers 14 residues. V gave up 6 bases and J gave up 7 bases; unmatched junction bases: 5. Per germline, CDR1 SGHNT and CDR2 YYREEE (reference sequence). In DNA, the CDR3 is TGTGCCAGCACCGACGGACTAGCGGGAAATGAGCAGTTCTTC. Its translation is CASTDGLAGNEQFF.

The chain links TRBV5-1 to TRBJ2-7; 7 bases line up with TRBD1. CDR3 length: 15 residues. The ends lost 2 bases at V and 2 bases at J; junction bases unmatched: 7. Germline values: CDR1 SGHRS, CDR2 YFSETQ. CDR3 nucleotides: TGCGCCAGCAGCTTAACCGGGACAGAAGCCTACGAGCAGTACTTC. Encoded protein: CASSLTGTEAYEQYF.

The chain carries TRBV6-1 and TRBJ2-7, with D perhaps being TRBD1 or TRBD2 (6 bases each). CDR1 is MNHNS, CDR2 SASEGT, per germline. The CDR3 runs 13 residues. With 5 bases removed from V and 5 bases from J, the gap between germline ends came to 13 bases. CDR3 sequence (DNA): TGTGCCAGCAGTACCTACAGGGAGGACGAGCAGTACTTC. It is translated as CASSTYREDEQYF.

The CDR3 protein is CASSVSTGMGPESSYNEQFF. CDR3 sequence (DNA): TGCGCCAGCAGTGTCTCGACAGGGATGGGCCCGGAGAGCTCCTACAATGAGCAGTTCTTC. This chain connects TRBV10-1 to TRBJ2-1; 7 bases are a match to TRBD1. J gave up 0 bases and V 4 bases, and 18 bases lay outside the gene matches. The CDR3 has 20 residues. Germline CDR1 is WNHNN and CDR2 is SYGVQD (reference sequence).

The rearrangement uses TRBV30 and TRBJ2-7; weak D call: TRBD1 (5 bases). In germline, CDR1 is GTSNPN, CDR2 SVGIG (reference sequence). The CDR3 has 14 residues. Trimming took 5 bases from V and 0 from J, leaving 14 bases between them. The CDR3 region has the DNA TGTGCCTGGGCCTTCGACAGATACTCCTACGAGCAGTACTTC. As protein: CAWAFDRYSYEQYF.

There are a few counts of this clone. This sequence joins TRBV9 and TRBJ1-1; TRBD1 matches at 9 bases. V was clipped by 4 bases and J by 5 bases; unmatched bases: 3. Germline V CDR1 and CDR2: SGDLS, YYNGEE. The CDR3 is made up of 13 amino acids. CDR3 coding DNA: TGTGCCAGCAGCCGAGGACAGGGGACTGAAGCTTTCTTT. Translation: CASSRGQGTEAFF.

The chain is built from TRBV6-5 and TRBJ2-7; D possibly corresponds to TRBD2 (6 bases). Per the germline V gene, CDR1 is MNHEY and CDR2 is SVGAGI. V was clipped by 4 bases and J by 3 bases, with 10 bases between them. The CDR3 sequence is 13 residues long. This chain's CDR3 is CASSSLGGYEQYF. The CDR3 bases are TGTGCCAGCAGTTCTTTGGGGGGCTACGAGCAGTACTTC.

The V and J genes are TRBV5-1 and TRBJ2-3; 10 bases agree with TRBD2. Germline CDR1 SGHRS, CDR2 YFSETQ. V lost 0 bases and J lost 8; bases outside the gene matches: 6. This CDR3 spans 15 amino acids. In DNA, the CDR3 is TGCGCCAGCAGCTTGGGTATAGCGGGAGGAGTTACGCAGTATTTT. It specifies CASSLGIAGGVTQYF.